This T cell receptor (beta chain) was retrieved from a study of T cells in Graves' hyperthyroidism and ophthalmopathy. Study findings and constraints: For ophthalmopathy, model prediction preceded onset by a median about six months. Most clonotypes expanded in the thyroid (above 0.001) were also present in blood. Stable hyperthyroidism was separated from ophthalmopathy by a model based on 13 V-J features.

After removal of 4 bases from V and 2 bases from J, the junction contained 8 bases not matched to a gene. The CDR3 extends over 16 amino acids. In germline, CDR1 is SEHNR, CDR2 FQNEAQ (reference sequence). Exclusion of a patient resulted from uncontrolled infection, other autoimmune disease, pregnancy or lactation. Amplification targeted TCR beta CDR3 regions from RNA transcripts. HTBI primers were the set used in a first-round RT-PCR of the TCR CDR3. TCRdb used MiXCR to reprocess the multiplex PCR reads, holding one entry per CDR3 protein. The table has hundreds of thousands of distinct CDR3 sequences, 15% to 20% seen once. On this clonotype itself: Its antigen is unidentified.

This TCR came from a woman aged 30 to 39 with Graves' hyperthyroidism. Sequencing was performed on blood. This sequence joins TRBV7-9 and TRBJ1-3; 7 positions agree with TRBD1. The CDR3 is CASSSLDREAGNTIYF. For the CDR3, the DNA is TGTGCCAGCAGCTCTCTAGACAGGGAAGCTGGAAACACCATATATTTT.